Below, 7 T cell receptor beta chains from the same sample are listed, as sequenced in a study of beta chain features in type 1 diabetes. cDNA synthesis used the whole RNA isolate, giving expressed TCRB sequences. Sequencing used immunoSEQ multiplex PCR; TCRdb keeps in-frame clones, though not all of them. The sample has 250,000 to 300,000 clones; roughly 13% are singletons. These receptors' antigens are unknown. Study outcomes and limitations: Shortening of TCRB CDR3s, moderate but significant, appeared in all four CD4+ subsets of Type 1 diabetes patients.

The sample comprised naive CD4+ T cells from blood. These receptors came from a man aged 25 to 40 with type 1 diabetes.

The chain has TRBV25-1 and TRBJ1-1; 7 bases fit TRBD1. The CDR3 length is 12 residues. Germline V lookup: CDR1 MGHDK, CDR2 SYGVNS. V was pared by 11 bases and J by 4 bases, with 7 bases of the junction left unmatched. Here the CDR3 DNA reads TGTGCCTCTACCAGGGGGTCCACTGAAGCTTTCTTT. Its protein is CASTRGSTEAFF. Using reference TRBV25-1 and TRBJ1-1 for the parts outside the CDR3, the full variable domain is EADIYQTPRYLVIGTGKKITLECSQTMGHDKMYWYQQDPGMELHLIHYSYGVNSTEKGDLSSESTVSRIRTEHFPLTLESARPSHTSQYLCASTRGSTEAFFGQGTRLTVV.

The V and J genes are TRBV28 and TRBJ1-1, with D perhaps TRBD1 (5 bases). Trimming shortened V by 5 bases and J by 10 bases, and 14 bases separated the two germline ends. Germline CDR1 MDHEN, CDR2 SYDVKM. The CDR3 length is 12 residues. The CDR3 nucleotides read TGTGCCAGCAGTCCCTCTCAGGGTCGAGCTTTCTTT. This gives the protein CASSPSQGRAFF.

This clone was detected once. The gene calls are TRBV9 and TRBJ2-5; the match to TRBD1 covers 11 bases. The germline CDR1 and CDR2 sequences are SGDLS and YYNGEE. The CDR3 spans 18 residues. Trimming at V came to 3 bases and at J to 4 bases, leaving 14 bases not matched to a gene. The CDR3 DNA sequence: TGTGCCAGCAGCGCCCGAGGGACAGGGGGAGGGAAGGGAGAGACCCAGTACTTC. Amino acid sequence: CASSARGTGGGKGETQYF.

This clone has a handful of counts. The chain carries TRBV29-1 and TRBJ1-2, with 10 positions matching TRBD1. Trimming took 3 bases from V and 8 from J; bases not matched to a gene: 6. There are 13 residues in the CDR3. Germline-derived CDR1 and CDR2 are SQVTM and ANQGSEA. The CDR3 region has the DNA TGCAGCGTTGAGGGACAGGGGCGGTCCGGCTACACCTTC. It translates to CSVEGQGRSGYTF.

This clone was seen a handful of times. The V call is TRBV18, the J call TRBJ2-1, with a possible D match to TRBD2 (6 bases). Trimming cost V 3 bases and J 8 bases, with 14 bases left between them. Germline V gives CDR1 KGHSH, CDR2 LQKENI. The CDR3 loop spans 14 amino acids. The CDR3, as DNA: TGTGCCAGCTCACCGGGACTCATTCCCCATGAGCAGTTCTTC. This translates into CASSPGLIPHEQFF.

This clone has more than one count but fewer than ten. This chain links TRBV7-9 with TRBJ2-7, with TRBD2 identical over 10 bases. CDR3 length: 15 residues. The germline CDR1 and CDR2 sequences are SEHNR and FQNEAQ (reference sequence). The junction had 11 bases not matched to a gene; V was cut back by 7 bases and J by 5 bases. CDR3 nucleotides: TGTGCCAGCAAGTTGGCTAGCGGGAGTAAGGACGAGCAGTACTTC. Translated, it gives CASKLASGSKDEQYF.

This rearrangement joins TRBV19 to TRBJ2-5; D might be TRBD2 (6 bases). Germline CDR1 and CDR2: LNHDA and SQIVND (reference sequence). The CDR3 consists of 12 residues. V gave up 8 bases and J gave up 3 bases, with 10 bases separating them. The CDR3 sequence: CASASVEETQYF. The CDR3 region has the DNA TGTGCCAGTGCTAGCGTCGAAGAGACCCAGTACTTC.